Detailed here is one T cell receptor beta chain. The antigen is unknown. The donors, all of them Caucasian adults, lived in Nashville, Tennessee. Using immunoSEQ multiplex PCR, the repertoire was profiled, and TCRdb retains in-frame clones only, with some absent. The sample includes 2 million to 2.5 million clones, less than 95% of them seen just once. The ends lost 7 bases at V and 3 bases at J; junction bases unmatched: 7. The length of the CDR3 is 14 residues. Germline values: CDR1 MNHEY, CDR2 SVGAGI. This sample is drawn from a study of shared clonotypes between healthy human individuals. General study findings and limits: Some clonotypes were shared by all four sorted-subset donors, while others were not shared. The non-shared ones had lower generation probabilities than the shared ones. Sharing across four donors was highest in naive CD4 (around 5%) and lowest in memory CD8 (roughly 0.4%).

This receptor was identified in a young man in good health. Some clones in this sample may be carry-over from other donors' samples. This chain joins TRBV6-5 and TRBJ2-7; TRBD2 aligns across 9 bases. The sequencing sample was made of naive CD4+ T cells from PBMCs. Specified subset: CD45RA+ positively selected. The CDR3 sequence: CASTPMTSGYEQYF. The CDR3 nucleotides read TGTGCCAGCACCCCAATGACTAGCGGCTACGAGCAGTACTTC.